This is a list of T cell receptor beta chains from one sample in a study of vaccination and CD4 T cells after COVID-19. TCRdb re-called the PCR reads with MiXCR, one entry per CDR3 protein. The table includes some 6,900 distinct CDR3 sequences, around half detected once. What these receptors recognize is not known. Sequencing was done on a sample of CD4+ T cells from blood, cultured in vitro. Receptors were obtained from a human donor in good health. CDR3s include the opening cysteine and the closing phenylalanine or tryptophan. D genes are given only for firm matches. A clone size is listed for some rows: how often the clone was seen (once, few, many), or a class if it is expanded.

TRBJ2-3,.,.,TRBV20-1,TGCAGTGCTAGAGGTGGGAGGCTCACAGATACGCAGTATTTT,CSARGGRLTDTQYF
TRBJ2-3,.,few,TRBV7-6,TGTGCCAGCAGCTTAAGCCCCCCAGATACGCAGTATTTT,CASSLSPPDTQYF
TRBJ1-2,.,.,TRBV2,TGTGCCAGCAGTGAAGCGGGGCAGTTGATTGGCTACACCTTC,CASSEAGQLIGYTF
TRBJ2-3,.,.,TRBV6-1,TGTGCCAGCAGCAGGATCCAGGGGGGTCAATTCGACCGCACAGATACGCAGTATTTT,CASSRIQGGQFDRTDTQYF
TRBJ1-2,TRBD1,.,TRBV7-2,TGTGCCAGCAGCCTCAGGGACAGCAACTATGGCTACACCTTC,CASSLRDSNYGYTF
TRBJ1-3,.,.,TRBV6-5,TGTGCCAGCAGTTACTCCTGGACAGCCTCTGGAAACACCATATATTTT,CASSYSWTASGNTIYF
TRBJ1-1,.,few,TRBV5-1,TGCGCCAGCAGTATACATGCACCCGGGAACACTGAAGCTTTCTTT,CASSIHAPGNTEAFF
TRBJ1-6,TRBD1,.,TRBV6-1,TGTGCCAGCAGCCGACAGGGCCACAATTCACCCCTCCACTTT,CASSRQGHNSPLHF
TRBJ1-5,.,.,TRBV12-5,TGTGCTAGTGGTGTGGACGGAACGACAGGGCCCCAGCATTTT,CASGVDGTTGPQHF
TRBJ1-2,.,.,TRBV20-1,TGCAGTGCTAGTGGGGACGGAGGATATGGCTACACCTTC,CSASGDGGYGYTF
TRBJ2-5,TRBD1,.,TRBV6-1,TGCGCCAGCAGAGGGGGACAGGGGATCGGAGAGACCCAGTACTTC,CASRGGQGIGETQYF
TRBJ1-2,.,few,TRBV6-1,TGTGCCAGCAGCCCCAGCAACTATGGCTACACCTTC,CASSPSNYGYTF
TRBJ1-6,.,.,TRBV10-2,TGCGCCAGCAGTGAGGGACAAGGGGGGGCTAATAATTCACCCCTCCACTTT,CASSEGQGGANNSPLHF
TRBJ2-3,.,.,TRBV5-1,TGCGCCAGCAGCTTAACTAGATTCACAGATACGCAGTATTTT,CASSLTRFTDTQYF
TRBJ2-5,.,.,TRBV12-3/TRBV12-4,TGTGCCAGCAGTTCGGCAGGGGAGACCCAGTACTTC,CASSSAGETQYF
TRBJ2-7,.,large,TRBV5-6,TGTGCCAGCAGCCCCCCGGGAAGGCTGAACTACGAGCAGTACTTC,CASSPPGRLNYEQYF
TRBJ1-2,TRBD1,.,TRBV6-1,TGTGCCAGCAGTCCCAGACCCGGGACAGGGGGCGGGGGCTACACCTTC,CASSPRPGTGGGGYTF
TRBJ1-1,TRBD1,.,TRBV27,TGTGCCAGCAGTTCGGACAGGGGGCGAGTGGGAACTGAAGCTTTCTTT,CASSSDRGRVGTEAFF
TRBJ1-5,.,.,TRBV10-3,TGTGCCATCAGTGACCCGGGGGACTATCAGCCCCAGCATTTT,CAISDPGDYQPQHF
TRBJ1-2,.,.,TRBV6-1,TGTGCCAGCAGTGAGCCCGCTCCGTGGGACTATGGCTACACCTTC,CASSEPAPWDYGYTF
TRBJ1-3,.,few,TRBV10-3,TGTGCCACGATCGACAGGCGTATAGGGGGAAACACCATATATTTT,CATIDRRIGGNTIYF
TRBJ1-1,TRBD1,few,TRBV6-5,TGTGCCAGCAGTTACGGTTGGGGGACAGGGGCGAACACTGAAGCTTTCTTT,CASSYGWGTGANTEAFF
TRBJ1-1,.,.,TRBV6-1,TGTGCCAGCAGTATAGGACAGTGGAGGGCTGAAGCTTTCTTT,CASSIGQWRAEAFF
TRBJ1-3,.,.,TRBV30,TGTGCCTGGAAGGCTGGAAACACCATATATTTT,CAWKAGNTIYF
TRBJ2-3,.,medium-sized,TRBV7-2,TGTGCCAGCAGCCCACTGACCTTCGGGAGCCCAGCGGATACGCAGTATTTT,CASSPLTFGSPADTQYF
TRBJ1-1,TRBD1,.,TRBV7-2,TGTGCCAGCAGCCGGGACAGGGTGGATGAAGCTTTCTTT,CASSRDRVDEAFF
TRBJ1-5,.,few,TRBV2,TGTGCCAGCTGGGAGGGTGTAAGTCAGCCCCAGCATTTT,CASWEGVSQPQHF
TRBJ2-7,TRBD1,few,TRBV20-1,TGCAGTGCGTCGACCGGGACAGTCTCCTACGAGCAGTACTTC,CSASTGTVSYEQYF
TRBJ2-5,.,few,TRBV20-1,TGCAGTGCTAGAGATCTGTCAGCAGGCGGGGAGACCCAGTACTTC,CSARDLSAGGETQYF
TRBJ1-1,.,.,TRBV19,TGTGCCAGTAGTATTAATGAGGGGACTGAAGCTTTCTTT,CASSINEGTEAFF
TRBJ1-1,.,.,TRBV15,TGTGCCACCAGCAGAGATTTCGCTGAAGCTTTCTTT,CATSRDFAEAFF
TRBJ2-1,TRBD1,.,TRBV20-1,TGCAGTGCGGTGGACAGGGTCGGTTACAATGAGCAGTTCTTC,CSAVDRVGYNEQFF
TRBJ1-6,.,.,TRBV21-1,TGTGCCAGCAGCAAAGTGGGCCGGGTGGGAAATTCACCCCTCCACTTT,CASSKVGRVGNSPLHF
TRBJ2-2,.,.,TRBV2,TGTGCCAGCTCTATGAACACCGGGGAGCTGTTTTTT,CASSMNTGELFF
TRBJ1-2,.,.,TRBV12-3/TRBV12-4,TGTGCCAGCAGCCCCGGGAGCTACTATGGCTACACCTTC,CASSPGSYYGYTF
TRBJ2-1,.,.,TRBV20-1,TGCAGCGGTACAGGGCAGGGGACACAGAATGAGCAGTTCTTC,CSGTGQGTQNEQFF
TRBJ2-1,TRBD2,few,TRBV6-2/TRBV6-3,TGTGCCAGCAGTTGGACTACTAGCGGGGGGGCCGGCAATGAGCAGTTCTTC,CASSWTTSGGAGNEQFF
TRBJ2-1,.,.,TRBV12-3/TRBV12-4,TGTGCCAGCAGTTTACACCAATCCTACAATGAGCAGTTCTTC,CASSLHQSYNEQFF